This T cell receptor (beta chain) was identified in a study of T cell changes during pregnancy in multiple sclerosis. Profiled with immunoSEQ multiplex PCR; TCRdb holds only in-frame clones, not every one. The profile shows roughly 35,000 clones, almost 90% of them singletons. The sequence came from a female donor with multiple sclerosis, enrolled in a pregnancy study. The sample was CD8+ T cells from peripheral blood mononuclear cells, taken after pregnancy.

The DNA of the CDR3 is TGTGCCAGCAGCCCGGGACTAGCGTACGAGCAGTACTTC. It is translated as CASSPGLAYEQYF. The chain is built from TRBV11-2 and TRBJ2-7; 10 bases align to TRBD2. Germline loops: CDR1 SGHAT, CDR2 FQNNGV. This CDR3 contains 13 residues. V was pared by 5 bases and J by 4 bases, with 2 bases of the junction left unmatched.